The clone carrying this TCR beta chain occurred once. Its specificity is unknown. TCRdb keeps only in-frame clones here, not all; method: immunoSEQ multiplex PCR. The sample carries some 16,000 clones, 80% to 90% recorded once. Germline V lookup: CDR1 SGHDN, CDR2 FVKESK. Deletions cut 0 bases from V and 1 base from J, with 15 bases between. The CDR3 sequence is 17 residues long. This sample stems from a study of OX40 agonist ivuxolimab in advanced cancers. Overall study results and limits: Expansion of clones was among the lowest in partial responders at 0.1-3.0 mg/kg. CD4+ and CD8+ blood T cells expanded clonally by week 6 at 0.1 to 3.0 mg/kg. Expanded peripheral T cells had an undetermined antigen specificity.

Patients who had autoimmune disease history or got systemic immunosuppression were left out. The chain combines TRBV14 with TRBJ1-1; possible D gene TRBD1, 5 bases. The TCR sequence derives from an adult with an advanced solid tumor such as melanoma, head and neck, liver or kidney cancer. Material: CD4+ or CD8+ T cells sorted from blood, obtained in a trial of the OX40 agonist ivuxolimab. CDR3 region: CASSQDWGFVTNTEAFF. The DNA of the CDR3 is TGTGCCAGCAGCCAAGATTGGGGCTTTGTAACGAACACTGAAGCTTTCTTT.